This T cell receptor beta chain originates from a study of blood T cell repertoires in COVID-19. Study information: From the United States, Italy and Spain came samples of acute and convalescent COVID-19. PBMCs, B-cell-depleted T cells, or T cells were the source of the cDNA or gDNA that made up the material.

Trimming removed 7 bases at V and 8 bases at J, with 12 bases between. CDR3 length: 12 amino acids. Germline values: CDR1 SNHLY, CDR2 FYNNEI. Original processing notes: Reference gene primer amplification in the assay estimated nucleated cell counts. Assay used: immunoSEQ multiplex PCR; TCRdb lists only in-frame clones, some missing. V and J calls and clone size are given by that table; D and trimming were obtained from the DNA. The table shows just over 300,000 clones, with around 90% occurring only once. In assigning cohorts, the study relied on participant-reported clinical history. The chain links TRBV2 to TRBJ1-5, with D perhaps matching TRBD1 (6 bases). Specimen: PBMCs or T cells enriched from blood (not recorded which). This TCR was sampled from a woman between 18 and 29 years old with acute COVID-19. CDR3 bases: TGTGCCAGCACTGCAGGGGATAAGCCCCAGCATTTT. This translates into CASTAGDKPQHF.